The 9 T cell receptor beta chains presented below share a single source sample, sequenced in a study of blood T cell repertoires in COVID-19. Some clones are missing from TCRdb's copy, which holds only in-frame ones; the method was immunoSEQ multiplex PCR. In the table there are roughly 350,000 clones, over 75% of which are singletons. The material sequenced was peripheral blood. These receptors originate from a woman aged 25-40 years with COVID-19, enrolled during active disease.

The chain combines TRBV9 with TRBJ2-7; tentatively, D is TRBD2 (5 bases). V was pared by 4 bases and J by 7 bases, with 24 bases between. Germline CDR1 and CDR2: SGDLS and YYNGEE. This CDR3 is 16 amino acids long. The CDR3 DNA is TGTGCCAGCAGCCTAGCCGTAAAAGCGGAACATTGGGAGCAGTACTTC. Translating it yields CASSLAVKAEHWEQYF.

V gene TRBV29-1 combines with J gene TRBJ2-1; tentatively, D is TRBD2 (5 bases). CDR1 and CDR2 from the germline V gene are SQVTM and ANQGSEA. V lost 6 bases and J lost 4, with 13 bases in between. The CDR3 sequence is 13 residues long. DNA of the CDR3: TGCAGCGTCTCTGGACTTTCATACAATGAGCAGTTCTTC. Translated: CSVSGLSYNEQFF.

This sequence joins TRBV6-5 and TRBJ2-7; D perhaps matches TRBD2 (6 bases). Germline V gene data show CDR1 as MNHEY and CDR2 as SVGAGI. The V end was cut by 5 bases, the J end by 3 bases, with 11 bases between. This CDR3 is 13 amino acids long. The CDR3 loop reads CASSTSTIYEQYF. Here the CDR3 DNA reads TGTGCCAGCAGTACTAGCACCATCTACGAGCAGTACTTC.

The rearrangement uses TRBV28 and TRBJ2-1, with TRBD2 matching over 10 bases. This CDR3 has 16 residues. V was clipped by 2 bases and J by 6 bases; unmatched bases: 7. Germline V gene data show CDR1 as MDHEN and CDR2 as SYDVKM. CDR3 sequence (DNA): TGTGCCAGCAGTTTACCTAGCGGGAGTGGTCGCAATGAGCAGTTCTTC. Its protein product is CASSLPSGSGRNEQFF.

V usage is TRBV2 and J usage is TRBJ2-1; 10 bases are a match to TRBD2. The junction had 1 base not matched to a gene; V was cut back by 4 bases and J by 4 bases. The CDR3 has 14 residues. Germline V gene lookup returns CDR1 SNHLY and CDR2 FYNNEI. This CDR3 is CASSAAGGYNEQFF. CDR3 coding DNA: TGTGCCAGCAGTGCAGCGGGAGGGTACAATGAGCAGTTCTTC. The variable domain in full, completed from reference TRBV2 and TRBJ2-1, reads EPEVTQTPSHQVTQMGQEVILRCVPISNHLYFYWYRQILGQKVEFLVSFYNNEISEKSEIFDDQFSVERPDGSNFTLKIRSTKLEDSAMYFCASSAAGGYNEQFFGPGTRLTVL.

The chain uses TRBV2 and TRBJ1-1, with D tentatively TRBD1 (5 bases). With 0 bases removed from V and 11 bases from J, the gap between germline ends came to 13 bases. Germline CDR1 SNHLY, CDR2 FYNNEI. The CDR3 runs to 13 residues. CDR3 amino acids: CASSEAVRVGAFF. In DNA, the CDR3 is TGTGCCAGCAGTGAAGCGGTCAGGGTAGGCGCTTTCTTT.

The chain recombines TRBV4-1 with TRBJ1-2; 12 positions match TRBD1. The length of the CDR3 is 16 residues. J gave up 8 bases and V 1 base, and 8 bases lay outside the gene matches. Germline loops: CDR1 MGHRA, CDR2 YSYEKL. CDR3 sequence: CASSQGLGQGAGGYTF. DNA for the CDR3: TGCGCCAGCAGCCAAGGGCTGGGACAGGGGGCGGGAGGCTACACCTTC.

This chain uses TRBV19 with TRBJ1-1, with TRBD1 identical over 7 bases. V was clipped by 5 bases and J by 3 bases; unmatched bases: 9. There are 15 residues in the CDR3. Germline lookup yields CDR1 LNHDA and CDR2 SQIVND (reference sequence). In DNA form, the CDR3 reads TGTGCCAGTAGTCCAAGGGACAGCGCTTACACTGAAGCTTTCTTT. Translated, it gives CASSPRDSAYTEAFF.

This clone was seen only once. This sample includes further DNA sequences coding for the same CDR3. The chain recombines TRBV28 with TRBJ2-1, with a possible D match to TRBD2 (5 bases). V was shortened by 1 base and J by 4 bases, with 5 bases between the two germline ends. Germline V CDR1 and CDR2: MDHEN, SYDVKM. The CDR3 runs 13 residues. The CDR3 region has the DNA TGTGCCAGCAGTTTATCGGGATACAATGAGCAGTTCTTC. Its translation: CASSLSGYNEQFF.